Presented here are 4 T cell receptor beta chains from one specimen sequenced in a study of T cell responses to AZD1222 COVID-19 vaccine. The data were produced by immunoSEQ multiplex PCR, yet TCRdb's version contains in-frame clones alone and is incomplete. The profile shows 110,000 or so clones, roughly nine tenths of them singletons. The starting material was peripheral blood, obtained on day 0 of AZD1222 vaccination. The receptors were sampled from an adult in good health.

The DNA of the CDR3 is TGTGCCAGCAGCCCCTGGGGGGAGTCAAATAACTACGAGCAGTACTTC. It encodes CASSPWGESNNYEQYF. The chain links TRBV28 to TRBJ2-7; the D gene is possibly TRBD2 (6 bases). The CDR3 runs to 16 residues. V was shortened by 6 bases and J by 3 bases, with 21 bases between the two germline ends. Per germline, CDR1 MDHEN and CDR2 SYDVKM.

This sequence joins TRBV7-9 and TRBJ2-7, with unresolved D. This CDR3 has 13 amino acids. The V end lost 1 base, the J end lost 2 bases, and 6 bases lay between the germline ends. The germline V gene encodes CDR1 SEHNR and CDR2 FQNEAQ (reference sequence). For the CDR3, the DNA is TGTGCCAGCAGCTTAGGGGCCACCTACGAGCAGTACTTC. It specifies CASSLGATYEQYF. Variable domain in full (rest from reference TRBV7-9 and TRBJ2-7): DTGVSQNPRHKITKRGQNVTFRCDPISEHNRLYWYRQTLGQGPEFLTYFQNEAQLEKSRLLSDRFSAERPKGSFSTLEIQRTEQGDSAMYLCASSLGATYEQYFGPGTRLTVT.

The gene calls are TRBV28 and TRBJ2-1, with 11 bases matching TRBD2. Per germline, CDR1 MDHEN and CDR2 SYDVKM. The V gene end was trimmed by 5 bases and the J gene end by 6 bases; junction bases not matched to a gene: 12. CDR3 length: 17 amino acids. In DNA, the CDR3 is TGTGCCAGCAGTCTCGTAGCGGGAGGGTTGCTACTCAATGAGCAGTTCTTC. Translation: CASSLVAGGLLLNEQFF.

The chain links TRBV30 to TRBJ2-3; D assignment may be TRBD1 or TRBD2 (5 bases each). V dropped 3 bases and J dropped 4 bases, with 17 bases sitting between them. Germline V gene data show CDR1 as GTSNPN and CDR2 as SVGIG (reference sequence). This CDR3 is built from 15 residues. This CDR3 reads CAWSEGQVSSDTQYF. CDR3 DNA: TGTGCCTGGAGCGAGGGGCAGGTTAGCTCAGATACGCAGTATTTT.